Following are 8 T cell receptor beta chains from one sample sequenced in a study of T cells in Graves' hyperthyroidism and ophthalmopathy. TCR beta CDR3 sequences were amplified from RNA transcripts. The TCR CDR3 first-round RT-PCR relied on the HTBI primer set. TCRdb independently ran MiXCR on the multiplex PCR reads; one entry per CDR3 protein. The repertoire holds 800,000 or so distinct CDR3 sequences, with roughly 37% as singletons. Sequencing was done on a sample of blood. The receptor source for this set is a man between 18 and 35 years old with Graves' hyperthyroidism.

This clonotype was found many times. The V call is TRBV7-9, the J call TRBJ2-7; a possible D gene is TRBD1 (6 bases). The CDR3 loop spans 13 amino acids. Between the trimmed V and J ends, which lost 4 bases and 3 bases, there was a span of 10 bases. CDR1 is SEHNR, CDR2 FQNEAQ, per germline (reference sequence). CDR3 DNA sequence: TGTGCCAGCAGCTGGGAACAGGGCTACGAGCAGTACTTC. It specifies CASSWEQGYEQYF.

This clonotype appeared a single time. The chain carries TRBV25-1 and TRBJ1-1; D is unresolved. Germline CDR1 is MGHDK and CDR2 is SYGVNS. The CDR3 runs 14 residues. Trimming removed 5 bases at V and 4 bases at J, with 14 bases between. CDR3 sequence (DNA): TGTGCCAGCAGTTTAACCCATCGATCCACTGAAGCTTTCTTT. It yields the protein CASSLTHRSTEAFF.

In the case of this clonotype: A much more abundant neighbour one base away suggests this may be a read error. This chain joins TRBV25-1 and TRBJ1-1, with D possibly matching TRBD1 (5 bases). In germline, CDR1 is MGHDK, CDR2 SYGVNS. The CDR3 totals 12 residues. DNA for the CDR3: TGTGCCAGCAGTGGATACAGGAAGGAAGCTCTCTTT. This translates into CASSGYRKEALF.

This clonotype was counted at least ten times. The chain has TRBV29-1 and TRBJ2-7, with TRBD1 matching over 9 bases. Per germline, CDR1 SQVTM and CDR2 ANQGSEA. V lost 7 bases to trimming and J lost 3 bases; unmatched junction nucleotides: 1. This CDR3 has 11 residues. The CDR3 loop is CSGTGVYEQYF. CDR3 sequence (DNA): TGCAGCGGGACAGGGGTCTACGAGCAGTACTTC.

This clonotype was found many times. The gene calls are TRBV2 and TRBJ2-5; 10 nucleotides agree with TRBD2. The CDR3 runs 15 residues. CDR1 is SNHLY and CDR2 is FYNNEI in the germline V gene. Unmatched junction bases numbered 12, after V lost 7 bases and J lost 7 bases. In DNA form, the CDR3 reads TGTGCCAGCATCTTGGAGGGGACTAGCGTAGGGACCCAGTACTTC. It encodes CASILEGTSVGTQYF.

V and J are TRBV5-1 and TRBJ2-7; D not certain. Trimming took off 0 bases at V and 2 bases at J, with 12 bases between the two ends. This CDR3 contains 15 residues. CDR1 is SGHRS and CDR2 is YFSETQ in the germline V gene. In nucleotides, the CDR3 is TGCGCCAGCAGCTTGGTTTCCCGAACAACCTACGAGCAGTACTTC. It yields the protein CASSLVSRTTYEQYF. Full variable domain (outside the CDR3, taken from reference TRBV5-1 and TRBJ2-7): KAGVTQTPRYLIKTRGQQVTLSCSPISGHRSVSWYQQTPGQGLQFLFEYFSETQRNKGNFPGRFSGRQFSNSRSEMNVSTLELGDSALYLCASSLVSRTTYEQYFGPGTRLTVT.

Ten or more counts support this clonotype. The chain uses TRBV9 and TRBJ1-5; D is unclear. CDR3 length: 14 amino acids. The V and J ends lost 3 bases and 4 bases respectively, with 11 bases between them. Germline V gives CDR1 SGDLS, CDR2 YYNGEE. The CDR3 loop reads CASSAGSGNQPQHF. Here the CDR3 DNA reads TGTGCCAGCAGCGCGGGGTCGGGGAATCAGCCCCAGCATTTT.

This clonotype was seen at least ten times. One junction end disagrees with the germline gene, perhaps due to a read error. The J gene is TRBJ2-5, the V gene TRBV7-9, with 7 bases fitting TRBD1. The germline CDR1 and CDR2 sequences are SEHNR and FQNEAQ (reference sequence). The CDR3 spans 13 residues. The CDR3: CASRWTGQKTQYF. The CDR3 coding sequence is TGTGCCAGCAGGTGGACAGGCCAAAAGACCCAGTACTTC.